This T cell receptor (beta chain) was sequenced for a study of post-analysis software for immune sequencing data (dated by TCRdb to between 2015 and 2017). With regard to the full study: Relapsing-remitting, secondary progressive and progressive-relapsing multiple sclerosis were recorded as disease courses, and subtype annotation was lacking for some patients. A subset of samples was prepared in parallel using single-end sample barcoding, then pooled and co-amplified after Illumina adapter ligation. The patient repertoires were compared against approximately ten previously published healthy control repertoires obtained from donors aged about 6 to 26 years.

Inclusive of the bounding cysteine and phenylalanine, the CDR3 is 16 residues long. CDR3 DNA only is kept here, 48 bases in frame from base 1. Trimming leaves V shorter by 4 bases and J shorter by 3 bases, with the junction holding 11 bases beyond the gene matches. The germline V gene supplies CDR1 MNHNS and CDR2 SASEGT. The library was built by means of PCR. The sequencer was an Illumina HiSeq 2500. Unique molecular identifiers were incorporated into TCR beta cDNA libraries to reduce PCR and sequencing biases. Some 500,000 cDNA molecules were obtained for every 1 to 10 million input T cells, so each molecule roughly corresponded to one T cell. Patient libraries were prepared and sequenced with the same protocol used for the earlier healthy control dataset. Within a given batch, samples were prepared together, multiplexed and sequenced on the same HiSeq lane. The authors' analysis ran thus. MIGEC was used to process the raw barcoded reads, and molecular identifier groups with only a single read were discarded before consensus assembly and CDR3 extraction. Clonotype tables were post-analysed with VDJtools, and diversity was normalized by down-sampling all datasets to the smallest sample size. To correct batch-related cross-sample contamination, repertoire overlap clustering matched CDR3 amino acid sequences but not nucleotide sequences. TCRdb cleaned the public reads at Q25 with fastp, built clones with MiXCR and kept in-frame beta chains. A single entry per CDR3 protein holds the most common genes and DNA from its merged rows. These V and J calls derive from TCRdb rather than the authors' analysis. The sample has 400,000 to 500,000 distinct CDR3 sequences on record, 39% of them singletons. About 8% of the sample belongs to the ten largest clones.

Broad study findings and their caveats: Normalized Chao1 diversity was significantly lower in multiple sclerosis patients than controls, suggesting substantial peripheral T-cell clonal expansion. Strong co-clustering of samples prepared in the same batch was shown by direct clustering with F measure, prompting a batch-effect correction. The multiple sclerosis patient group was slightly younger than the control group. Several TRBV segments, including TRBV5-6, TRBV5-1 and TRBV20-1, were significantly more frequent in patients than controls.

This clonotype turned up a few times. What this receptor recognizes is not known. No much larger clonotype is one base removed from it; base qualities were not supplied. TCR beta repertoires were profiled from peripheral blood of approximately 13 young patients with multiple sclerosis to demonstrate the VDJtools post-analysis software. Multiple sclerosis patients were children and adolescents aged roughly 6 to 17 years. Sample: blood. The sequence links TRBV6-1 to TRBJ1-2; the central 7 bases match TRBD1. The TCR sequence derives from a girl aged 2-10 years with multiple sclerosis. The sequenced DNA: TGTGCCAGCAGTGTTTCTTTTCAAGGGGGCCACTATGGCTACACCTTC. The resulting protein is CASSVSFQGGHYGYTF.